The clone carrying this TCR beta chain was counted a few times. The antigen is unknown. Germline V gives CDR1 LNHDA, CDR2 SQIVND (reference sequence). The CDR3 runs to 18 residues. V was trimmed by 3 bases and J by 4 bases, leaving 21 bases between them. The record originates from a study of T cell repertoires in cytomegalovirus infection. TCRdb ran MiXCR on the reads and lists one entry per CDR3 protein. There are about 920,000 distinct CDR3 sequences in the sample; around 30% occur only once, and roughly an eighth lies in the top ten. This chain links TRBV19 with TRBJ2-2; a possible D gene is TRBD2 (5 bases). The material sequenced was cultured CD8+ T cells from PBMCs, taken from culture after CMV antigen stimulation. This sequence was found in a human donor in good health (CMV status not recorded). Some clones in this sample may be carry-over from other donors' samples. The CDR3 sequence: CASSIGERGSTGTGELFF. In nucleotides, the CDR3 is TGTGCCAGTAGTATCGGGGAACGAGGTTCTACGGGCACCGGGGAGCTGTTTTTT.